This TCR beta chain was observed in a study of T cells expressing NK-cell markers. About the study: Sorted CD3+CD56-NKG2C+, CD3+CD56+NKG2C- and CD3+CD56+NKG2C+ T cells were the source of the TCR beta repertoires.

Germline loops: CDR1 MGHDK, CDR2 SYGVNS. The CDR3 runs 14 residues. After re-calling the 5' RACE reads, TCRdb lists one entry per CDR3 protein, DNA absent. The sample data list about 170,000 distinct CDR3 sequences. The sequence derives from a man aged 18-70 years in good health. The rearrangement joins TRBV25-1 to TRBJ2-7; TCRdb's assignment of TRBD2 cannot be checked, as there is no DNA. The source material was blood T cells: a sorted CD56 or NKG2C T cell subset, CD4+ or CD8+ T cells, or bulk PBMC T cells (not recorded which). The CDR3 sequence is CASSRGGGDAEQYF.